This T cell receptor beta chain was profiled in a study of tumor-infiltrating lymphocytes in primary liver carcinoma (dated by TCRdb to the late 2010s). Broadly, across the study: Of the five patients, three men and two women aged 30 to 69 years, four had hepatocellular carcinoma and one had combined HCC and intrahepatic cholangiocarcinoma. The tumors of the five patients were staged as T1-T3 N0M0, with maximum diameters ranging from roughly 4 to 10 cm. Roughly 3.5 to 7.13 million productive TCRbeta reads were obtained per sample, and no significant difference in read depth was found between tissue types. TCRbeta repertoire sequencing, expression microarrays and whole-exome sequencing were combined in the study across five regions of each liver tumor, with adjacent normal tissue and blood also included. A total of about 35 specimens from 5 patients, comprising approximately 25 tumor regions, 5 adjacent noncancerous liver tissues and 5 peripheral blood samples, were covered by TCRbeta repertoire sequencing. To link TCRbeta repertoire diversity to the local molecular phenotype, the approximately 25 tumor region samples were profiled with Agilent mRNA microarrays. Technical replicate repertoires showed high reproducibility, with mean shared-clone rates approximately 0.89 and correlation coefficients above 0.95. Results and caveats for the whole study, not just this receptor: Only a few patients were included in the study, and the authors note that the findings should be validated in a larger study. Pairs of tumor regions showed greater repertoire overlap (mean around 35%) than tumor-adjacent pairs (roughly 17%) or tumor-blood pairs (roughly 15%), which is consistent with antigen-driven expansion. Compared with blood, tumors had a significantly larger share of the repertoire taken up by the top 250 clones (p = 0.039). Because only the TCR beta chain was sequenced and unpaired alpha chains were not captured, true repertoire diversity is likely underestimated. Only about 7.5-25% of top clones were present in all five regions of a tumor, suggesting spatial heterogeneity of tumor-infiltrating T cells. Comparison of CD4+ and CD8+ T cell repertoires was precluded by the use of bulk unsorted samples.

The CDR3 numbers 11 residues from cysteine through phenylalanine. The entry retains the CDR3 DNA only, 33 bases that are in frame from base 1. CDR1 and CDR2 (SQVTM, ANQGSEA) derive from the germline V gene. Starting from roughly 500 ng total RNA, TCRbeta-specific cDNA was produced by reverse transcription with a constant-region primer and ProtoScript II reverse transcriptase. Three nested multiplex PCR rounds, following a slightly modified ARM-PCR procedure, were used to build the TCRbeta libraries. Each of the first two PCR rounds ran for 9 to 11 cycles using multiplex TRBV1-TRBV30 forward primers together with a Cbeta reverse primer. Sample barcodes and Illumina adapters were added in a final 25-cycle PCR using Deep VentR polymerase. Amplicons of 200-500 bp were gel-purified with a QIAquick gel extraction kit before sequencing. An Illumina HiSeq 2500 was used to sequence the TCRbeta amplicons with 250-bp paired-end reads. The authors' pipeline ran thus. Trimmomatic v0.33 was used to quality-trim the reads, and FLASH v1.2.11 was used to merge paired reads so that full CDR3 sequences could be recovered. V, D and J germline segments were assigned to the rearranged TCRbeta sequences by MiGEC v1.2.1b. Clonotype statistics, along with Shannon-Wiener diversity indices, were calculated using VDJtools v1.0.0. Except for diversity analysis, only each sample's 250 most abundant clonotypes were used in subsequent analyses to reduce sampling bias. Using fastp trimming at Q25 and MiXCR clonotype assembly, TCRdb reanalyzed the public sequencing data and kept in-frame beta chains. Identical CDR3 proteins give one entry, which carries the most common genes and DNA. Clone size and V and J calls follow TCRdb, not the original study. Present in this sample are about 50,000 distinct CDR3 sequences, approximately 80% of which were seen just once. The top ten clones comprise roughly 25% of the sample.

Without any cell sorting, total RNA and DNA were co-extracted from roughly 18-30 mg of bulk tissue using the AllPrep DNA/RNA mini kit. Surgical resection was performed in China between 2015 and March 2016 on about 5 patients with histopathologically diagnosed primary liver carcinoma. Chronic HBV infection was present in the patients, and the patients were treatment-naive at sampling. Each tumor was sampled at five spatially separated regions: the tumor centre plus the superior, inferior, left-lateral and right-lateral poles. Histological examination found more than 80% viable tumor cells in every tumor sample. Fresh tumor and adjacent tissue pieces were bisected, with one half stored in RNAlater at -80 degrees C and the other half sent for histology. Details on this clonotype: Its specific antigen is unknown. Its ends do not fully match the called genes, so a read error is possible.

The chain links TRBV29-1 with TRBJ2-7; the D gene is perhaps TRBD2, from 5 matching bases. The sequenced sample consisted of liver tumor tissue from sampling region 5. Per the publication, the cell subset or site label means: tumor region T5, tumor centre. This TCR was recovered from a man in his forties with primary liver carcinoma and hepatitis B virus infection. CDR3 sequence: CGVAGAREQCF. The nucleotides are TGCGGCGTCGCGGGCGCCCGCGAGCAGTGCTTC.